Each of the 2 T cell receptor beta chains below was sequenced from the same sample in a study of blood T cell repertoires in COVID-19. Repertoires were generated with immunoSEQ multiplex PCR, while TCRdb's copy carries only in-frame clones and drops some. Of some 33,000 clones listed, around 90% are singletons. The sequenced sample was peripheral blood. The receptors were gathered from a man in his 60s with acute or convalescent COVID-19.

This clone was observed a single time. The chain has TRBV11-3 and TRBJ2-1; D possibly corresponds to TRBD2 (5 bases). Germline V gene data show CDR1 as SGHNT and CDR2 as YENEEA. V was shortened by 0 bases and J by 4 bases, with 13 bases between the two germline ends. This CDR3 is built from 16 residues. This CDR3 is CASSLDLERAYNEQFF. The CDR3, as DNA: TGTGCCAGCAGCTTAGATCTCGAGAGGGCATACAATGAGCAGTTCTTC. Full variable domain (missing parts from reference TRBV11-3 and TRBJ2-1): EAGVVQSPRYKIIEKKQPVAFWCNPISGHNTLYWYLQNLGQGPELLIRYENEEAVDDSQLPKDRFSAERLKGVDSTLKIQPAELGDSAVYLCASSLDLERAYNEQFFGPGTRLTVL.

The chain combines TRBV5-4 with TRBJ2-2; 13 bases match TRBD2. V lost 4 bases, J lost 7 bases, and 10 bases stayed unmatched. Germline V lookup: CDR1 SGHNT, CDR2 YYREEE (reference sequence). This CDR3 spans 17 amino acids. The CDR3 coding sequence is TGTGCCAGCAGCCTCGGACTAGCGGGAGTATTGGGCGGGGAGCTGTTTTTT. Residues: CASSLGLAGVLGGELFF.